The 26 T cell receptor beta chains below all came from one sample that was sequenced in a study of Graves' ophthalmopathy and Graves' hyperthyroidism. From RNA, the CDR3 regions of TCR beta chains were amplified and sequenced. HTBI primers primed a first-round RT-PCR, and a second-round multiplex PCR followed. Using its own MiXCR run on the multiplex PCR reads, TCRdb lists one record per CDR3 protein. The table records some 360,000 distinct CDR3 sequences, about a sixth of them present only once. Sequencing was carried out using peripheral blood. These TCRs come from an adult woman with stable Graves' hyperthyroidism.

This clonotype was seen repeatedly, ten times or more. This chain joins TRBV2 and TRBJ1-6; D gene ambiguous. Trimming pared 2 bases from V and 2 bases from J, leaving 7 bases between. From germline, CDR1 is SNHLY and CDR2 FYNNEI. CDR3 size: 15 residues. Here the CDR3 reads CASSERSAYNSPLHF. The CDR3, as DNA: TGTGCCAGCAGTGAACGAAGCGCCTATAATTCACCCCTCCACTTT.

This clonotype was observed many times. The genes are TRBV9 and TRBJ2-2, with no clear D. This CDR3 contains 14 residues. Germline CDR1 reads SGDLS; CDR2 reads YYNGEE. V shed 2 bases and J shed 3 bases, with 8 bases lying between them. CDR3 region: CASSVRPDTGELFF. The CDR3 bases are TGTGCCAGCAGCGTCCGGCCCGACACCGGGGAGCTGTTTTTT.

V and J are TRBV20-1 and TRBJ1-6, with D perhaps matching TRBD1 (6 bases). The CDR3 has 16 amino acids. Trimming removed 5 bases at V and 8 bases at J, with 22 bases between. The germline gives CDR1 DFQATT, CDR2 SNEGSKA (reference sequence). CDR3 bases: TGCAGTGCTTACAGCCCCTCAGGGGACTCTTATTCACCCCTCCACTTT. It encodes CSAYSPSGDSYSPLHF.

This clonotype was detected many times. The rearrangement uses TRBV6-1 and TRBJ2-5, with 7 bases that match TRBD1. V lost 3 bases to trimming and J lost 6 bases; unmatched junction nucleotides: 10. CDR3 length equals 15 residues. Per germline, CDR1 MNHNS and CDR2 SASEGT. Here the CDR3 reads CASSESGGPRKTQYF. DNA for the CDR3: TGTGCCAGCAGTGAGTCAGGGGGACCTAGAAAGACCCAGTACTTC.

This clonotype occurred many times. J is TRBJ1-6 and V is TRBV9, with D uncertain. The CDR3 runs 13 residues. Germline V gene sequence: CDR1 SGDLS, CDR2 YYNGEE. Deletions cut 0 bases from V and 9 bases from J, with 7 bases between. CDR3 residues: CASSVGGASPLHF. The CDR3 region has the DNA TGTGCCAGCAGCGTAGGAGGTGCTTCACCCCTCCACTTT.

In its sample, this clonotype was seen many times. The chain has TRBV28 and TRBJ2-5, with 9 bases lining up with TRBD2. Trimming removed 8 bases from V and 5 bases from J; junction bases left unmatched: 6. Looked up from germline, CDR1 is MDHEN and CDR2 is SYDVKM. The length of the CDR3 is 13 residues. The CDR3 DNA reads as TGTGCCAGCCTCCTAGCGGGAAGGGAGACCCAGTACTTC. This sequence encodes CASLLAGRETQYF. Looking up the rest from reference TRBV28 and TRBJ2-5 gives the full variable domain: DVKVTQSSRYLVKRTGEKVFLECVQDMDHENMFWYRQDPGLGLRLIYFSYDVKMKEKGDIPEGYSVSREKKERFSLILESASTNQTSMYLCASLLAGRETQYFGPGTRLLVL.

This clonotype has a count of ten or more. This chain uses TRBV20-1 with TRBJ1-5; possibly TRBD1 for D (6 bases). V shed 7 bases and J shed 6 bases, with 16 bases lying between them. Germline V lookup: CDR1 DFQATT, CDR2 SNEGSKA (reference sequence). This CDR3 contains 13 residues. CDR3 in DNA: TGCAGTGGAGTGAGGGGGGTGCTTCAGCCCCAGCATTTT. Protein product: CSGVRGVLQPQHF.

This chain uses TRBV18 with TRBJ1-1; 10 bases agree with TRBD1. V was clipped by 3 bases and J by 6 bases; unmatched bases: 4. Germline V gene data show CDR1 as KGHSH and CDR2 as LQKENI. The CDR3 extends over 14 amino acids. The CDR3 region is CASSPGDRGAEAFF. The CDR3 DNA sequence: TGTGCCAGCTCACCGGGGGACAGGGGCGCTGAAGCTTTCTTT.

This clonotype occurred once. This chain connects TRBV6-5 to TRBJ2-2; tentatively, D is TRBD1 or TRBD2 (5 bases each). The CDR3 runs to 17 residues. V lost 0 bases and J 2 bases, leaving 13 bases between the germline ends. CDR1 and CDR2 from the germline V gene are MNHEY and SVGAGI. The CDR3 DNA reads TGTGCCAGCAGTTACTCCCCGGGGACGGCAAACACCGGGGAGCTGTTTTTT. This codes for CASSYSPGTANTGELFF.

Many counts were recorded for this clonotype. The rearrangement links TRBV30 to TRBJ2-7; the D call may be TRBD1 or TRBD2 (6 bases each). V dropped 1 base and J dropped 0 bases, with 13 bases sitting between them. The CDR3 runs to 15 residues. Looked up from germline, CDR1 is GTSNPN and CDR2 is SVGIG (reference sequence). The CDR3 spells CAWSGRGRPSYEQYF. As DNA, the CDR3 is TGTGCCTGGAGTGGTCGGGGGCGCCCCTCCTACGAGCAGTACTTC.

This clonotype has at least ten counts. V is TRBV6-5 and J is TRBJ1-5, with D possibly being TRBD1 (6 bases). V lost 4 bases, J lost 7 bases, and 17 bases lay in between. The CDR3 is 15 residues long. Germline lookup yields CDR1 MNHEY and CDR2 SVGAGI. CDR3 protein: CASSSQDSPRQPQHF. CDR3 in DNA: TGTGCCAGCAGTTCCCAGGACAGTCCAAGGCAGCCCCAGCATTTT.

Concerning this clonotype: A read error may be the cause here, since a much bigger clone is one base away. V and J are TRBV5-1 and TRBJ2-7; D is possibly TRBD1 (6 bases). In germline, CDR1 is SGHRS, CDR2 YFSETQ. CDR3 length: 14 amino acids. CDR3 in amino acids: CTSSYTGQQYEQYF. CDR3 in DNA: TGCACCAGCAGCTACACGGGACAACAATACGAGCAGTACTTC.

The sample holds many counts of this clonotype. The chain has TRBV7-2 and TRBJ2-7; 8 nucleotides agree with TRBD2. The V gene's germline CDR1 is SGHTA and CDR2 FQGNSA. The CDR3 contains 15 residues. V dropped 3 bases and J dropped 3; count of bases not matched to a gene: 7. The CDR3 DNA sequence: TGTGCCAGCAGCTTTGACCCAGCGGGAGTCTACGAGCAGTACTTC. As protein: CASSFDPAGVYEQYF.

This clonotype was observed at least ten times. The chain combines TRBV6-2 or TRBV6-3 with TRBJ2-4, with 9 positions matching TRBD1. Germline CDR1 reads MNHEY; CDR2 reads SVGEGT. The CDR3 runs 16 residues. J lost 0 bases, V lost 7 bases, and 7 bases had no gene match. DNA for the CDR3: TGTGCCAGCACCCATGGACAGGGGCTAGCCAAAAACATTCAGTACTTC. It yields the protein CASTHGQGLAKNIQYF.

This clonotype has a count of ten or more. This rearrangement joins TRBV19 to TRBJ1-5, with 9 nucleotides matching TRBD1. The germline V gene has CDR1 LNHDA and CDR2 SQIVND (reference sequence). Trimming cost V 4 bases and J 0 bases; bases outside gene matches: 7. CDR3 length: 17 amino acids. The CDR3 DNA is TGTGCCAGTAGTACCGGACAGGGGATCTATAGCAATCAGCCCCAGCATTTT. Its translation: CASSTGQGIYSNQPQHF.

This clonotype was observed a few times. The CDR3 spells CASSMTGQNYEQYF. As DNA, the CDR3 is TGTGCCAGCAGCATGACGGGACAAAACTACGAGCAGTACTTC. The rearrangement uses TRBV28 and TRBJ2-7; tentative D call: TRBD1 (6 bases). The CDR3 has 14 residues. V dropped 6 bases and J dropped 3 bases, with 15 bases sitting between them. The germline gives CDR1 MDHEN, CDR2 SYDVKM.

This clonotype occurred many times. The V call is TRBV3-1, the J call TRBJ1-2; D uncertain. The CDR3 has 12 amino acids. Trimming removed 1 base from V and 6 bases from J, with 6 bases in between. Germline V gives CDR1 LGHDT, CDR2 YNNKEL (reference sequence). CDR3 region: CASSQGGNGYTF. In nucleotides, the CDR3 is TGTGCCAGCAGCCAAGGGGGAAATGGCTACACCTTC.

Of note for this clonotype: A junction boundary mismatches the germline segment, possibly from a read error. CDR3 region: CASPRQGAFYGYTF. The DNA of the CDR3 is TGCGCCAGCCCCCGGCAGGGGGCCTTCTATGGCTACACCTTC. This chain links TRBV12-3 or TRBV12-4 with TRBJ1-2; 8 positions match TRBD1. The CDR3 has 14 amino acids.

This clonotype was recorded a few times. The chain uses TRBV18 and TRBJ1-2, with D perhaps matching TRBD1 (6 bases). The length of the CDR3 is 16 residues. Germline loops: CDR1 KGHSH, CDR2 LQKENI. V lost 3 bases, J lost 0 bases, and 14 bases lay in between. As DNA, the CDR3 is TGTGCCAGCTCACCGGACCCCAGGGGAGCTAACTATGGCTACACCTTC. Its translation: CASSPDPRGANYGYTF.

This clonotype turned up a few times. The V gene is TRBV6-1, the J gene TRBJ2-3; 10 positions match TRBD2. The CDR3 extends over 15 amino acids. Looked up from germline, CDR1 is MNHNS and CDR2 is SASEGT. Losses at the gene ends were 5 bases for V and 0 bases for J; bases not matched to a gene: 2. The CDR3 DNA sequence: TGTGCCAGCAGTAAACTAGCGGGGAGCACAGATACGCAGTATTTT. Protein: CASSKLAGSTDTQYF.

This clonotype was detected many times. The gene calls are TRBV28 and TRBJ1-6; TRBD1 aligns across 7 bases. The germline CDR1 and CDR2 sequences are MDHEN and SYDVKM. Germline trimming cut 5 bases from V and 2 bases from J; bases unmatched to any gene: 9. The CDR3 runs to 17 residues. CDR3 DNA: TGTGCCAGCAGTCCTGTGGACAGGTGGACCTATAATTCACCCCTCCACTTT. It codes for CASSPVDRWTYNSPLHF.

This clonotype occurred many times. The chain combines TRBV29-1 with TRBJ1-2; D call uncertain. V lost 3 bases to trimming and J lost 0 bases, with 8 bases between them. The germline V gene has CDR1 SQVTM and CDR2 ANQGSEA. The CDR3 length is 13 residues. CDR3 in amino acids: CSVDRSSNYGYTF. The CDR3 DNA reads as TGCAGCGTTGACAGGTCCTCTAACTATGGCTACACCTTC.

The V gene is TRBV5-1, the J gene TRBJ2-7; a weak D match, TRBD2 (5 bases). The CDR3 sequence is 13 residues long. Trimming cost V 3 bases and J 5 bases, with 12 bases left between them. The germline V gene has CDR1 SGHRS and CDR2 YFSETQ. The CDR3, as DNA: TGCGCCAGCAGCTCCGGGATTATTGACGAGCAGTACTTC. Translated: CASSSGIIDEQYF.

This clonotype appeared a few times. A much larger clone differs by one base, so this may be a read error. J is TRBJ1-1 and V is TRBV28; D gene uncertain. The CDR3 extends over 13 amino acids. The germline V gene encodes CDR1 MDHEN and CDR2 SYDVKM. In DNA form, the CDR3 reads TGTGCCACCATGGTATCGAGGAACACTGAAGCTTGCTTT. The encoded protein is CATMVSRNTEACF. The variable domain in full, with the rest retrieved from reference TRBV28 and TRBJ1-1, is DVKVTQSSRYLVKRTGEKVFLECVQDMDHENMFWYRQDPGLGLRLIYFSYDVKMKEKGDIPEGYSVSREKKERFSLILESASTNQTSMYLCATMVSRNTEACFGQGTRLTVV.

At least ten counts were recorded for this clonotype. The chain uses TRBV6-1 and TRBJ2-5; no clear D. The CDR3 length is 13 residues. Germline V gene data show CDR1 as MNHNS and CDR2 as SASEGT. V shed 7 bases and J shed 4 bases, with 13 bases lying between them. The CDR3 loop reads CASTPVGSETQYF. CDR3 in DNA: TGTGCCAGCACCCCCGTCGGCTCAGAGACCCAGTACTTC.

Many counts were recorded for this clonotype. The CDR3 protein is CSVLTGASYEQYF. In DNA form, the CDR3 reads TGCAGCGTCTTGACAGGGGCGAGCTACGAGCAGTACTTC. The chain carries TRBV29-1 and TRBJ2-7; 8 nucleotides agree with TRBD1. The CDR3 has 13 amino acids. The trim removed 6 bases at V and 3 bases at J, leaving 7 bases unmatched. Per the germline V gene, CDR1 is SQVTM and CDR2 is ANQGSEA.